The entry below describes one TCR beta chain. Everyone who gave samples was a healthy Caucasian. V lost 5 bases, J lost 6 bases, and 13 bases stayed unmatched. CDR3 length: 17 residues. Germline assignment: CDR1 SEHNR and CDR2 FQNEAQ (reference sequence). TCRdb used MiXCR to reprocess the 5' RACE reads, holding one entry per CDR3 protein. The sample includes 200,000 to 250,000 distinct CDR3 sequences, roughly 10% of them seen just once. These data belong to a study of identical twins. Sequencing input: memory T cells sorted from blood. The clonotype originates from a man aged 50-59 years in good health. The chain recombines TRBV7-9 with TRBJ2-3, with 11 bases fitting TRBD2. The CDR3 is CASSTVLAGGPYDTQYF. The CDR3 bases are TGTGCCAGCAGCACCGTCTTAGCGGGAGGGCCGTATGATACGCAGTATTTT.